Below, 17 T cell receptor beta chains from the same sample are listed, as sequenced in a study of beta chain features in type 1 diabetes. The investigators reverse transcribed all of the isolated RNA, so they sequenced expressed TCRB transcripts. Here immunoSEQ multiplex PCR was the method, and the copy in TCRdb shows in-frame clones only, minus some. The sample has hundreds of thousands of clones; around 15% are singletons. Sequenced: naive CD4+ T cells from blood. These receptors were obtained from a man younger than 35 in good health.

This clone has only a few counts. The chain joins TRBV5-4 to TRBJ2-1; perhaps D is TRBD1 or TRBD2 (5 bases each). The CDR3 has 16 amino acids. Germline lookup yields CDR1 SGHNT and CDR2 YYREEE (reference sequence). V was shortened by 5 bases and J by 8 bases, with 23 bases between the two germline ends. In nucleotides, the CDR3 is TGTGCCAGCAGATCTCCCTGGGACCCCAACAGCGATGAGCAGTTCTTC. This encodes CASRSPWDPNSDEQFF.

This clone was recorded a few times. The chain employs TRBV4-3 and TRBJ1-5; no definite D call. V was pared by 4 bases and J by 7 bases, with 14 bases between. The CDR3 sequence is 14 residues long. In germline, CDR1 is LGHNA, CDR2 YSLEER. CDR3 region: CASSLERSGQPQHF. CDR3 DNA: TGCGCCAGCAGCCTCGAGAGGTCGGGACAGCCCCAGCATTTT.

Note on this clone: At the DNA level, this CDR3 is encoded by other sequences in the same sample as well. The gene calls are TRBV7-9 and TRBJ2-5, with 10 bases aligning to TRBD1. The CDR3 is made up of 14 amino acids. The germline gives CDR1 SEHNR, CDR2 FQNEAQ (reference sequence). The V gene end was trimmed by 1 base and the J gene end by 5 bases; junction bases not matched to a gene: 1. The CDR3 DNA follows: TGTGCCAGCAGCTTAGGACAGGGGGCTGAGACCCAGTACTTC. It encodes CASSLGQGAETQYF.

The chain combines TRBV7-2 with TRBJ1-1; TRBD1 agrees at 8 bases. The V segment lost 0 bases and the J segment 8 bases; nucleotides outside the gene matches: 8. There are 15 residues in the CDR3. Germline loops: CDR1 SGHTA, CDR2 FQGNSA. CDR3 loop: CASSLALVTGGEAFF. CDR3 bases: TGTGCCAGCAGCTTAGCGCTCGTAACAGGGGGAGAAGCTTTCTTT. The whole variable domain, filled in from reference TRBV7-2 and TRBJ1-1, reads GAGVSQSPSNKVTEKGKDVELRCDPISGHTALYWYRQSLGQGLEFLIYFQGNSAPDKSGLPSDRFSAERTGGSVSTLTIQRTQQEDSAVYLCASSLALVTGGEAFFGQGTRLTVV.

V and J are TRBV9 and TRBJ2-3, with D perhaps being TRBD1 or TRBD2 (5 bases each). The CDR3 sequence is 12 residues long. Germline V CDR1 and CDR2: SGDLS, YYNGEE. With 2 bases removed from V and 7 bases from J, the gap between germline ends came to 8 bases. In DNA form, the CDR3 reads TGTGCCAGCAGCGTCGGGGCCTATACGCAGTATTTT. It codes for CASSVGAYTQYF.

This chain uses TRBV12-5 with TRBJ1-2; 7 positions match TRBD1. The CDR3 extends over 16 amino acids. The trim removed 0 bases at V and 4 bases at J, leaving 8 bases unmatched. Germline V gene data show CDR1 as LGHNT and CDR2 as FRNRAP. In nucleotides, the CDR3 is TGTGCTAGTGGTTTGGTCGCGGGACAGAGTCTCTATGGCTACACCTTC. It specifies CASGLVAGQSLYGYTF.

V is TRBV10-3 and J is TRBJ2-4; either TRBD1 or TRBD2 may supply D (6 bases each). V gave up 9 bases and J gave up 4 bases, with 16 bases separating them. The germline gives CDR1 ENHRY, CDR2 SYGVKD. The CDR3 has 14 residues. The CDR3 region has the DNA TGTGCCATTGACGCAGGGGCGGGAAAAAACATTCAGTACTTC. Encoded protein: CAIDAGAGKNIQYF.

This clone has just a few counts. V and J are TRBV7-8 and TRBJ1-1; D is uncertain. The ends were cut back, 1 base at V and 4 bases at J, with 13 bases in the middle. The CDR3 is made up of 15 amino acids. Germline CDR1 reads SGHVS; CDR2 reads FQNEAQ. DNA of the CDR3: TGTGCCAGCAGCTTAGTGGGGTCGCGAGGCACTGAAGCTTTCTTT. Amino acid sequence: CASSLVGSRGTEAFF.

This clone was counted only a few times. The rearrangement links TRBV20-1 to TRBJ1-2; 7 bases are shared with TRBD1. From germline, CDR1 is DFQATT and CDR2 SNEGSKA (reference sequence). This CDR3 has 11 residues. The CDR3 DNA reads TGCGCGGGACAGAGAAACTATGGCTACACCTTC. Its translation: CAGQRNYGYTF.

Turning to this clone: This sample also contains other DNA sequences that code for the same CDR3. The rearrangement links TRBV18 to TRBJ1-1; 7 bases match TRBD1. Unmatched junction bases numbered 2, after V lost 2 bases and J lost 2 bases. The CDR3 extends over 14 amino acids. In germline, CDR1 is KGHSH, CDR2 LQKENI. In nucleotides, the CDR3 is TGTGCCAGCTCACCAGACAGGGTTAACACTGAAGCTTTCTTT. Translation gives CASSPDRVNTEAFF.

The rearrangement joins TRBV7-9 to TRBJ2-7; perhaps TRBD2 as D (6 bases). There are 19 residues in the CDR3. In germline, CDR1 is SEHNR, CDR2 FQNEAQ (reference sequence). V lost 4 bases and J lost 3, with 28 bases in between. This CDR3 reads CASSSFIPGPRGGGYEQYF. CDR3 sequence (DNA): TGTGCCAGCAGCTCATTCATCCCCGGACCCCGGGGAGGTGGCTACGAGCAGTACTTC.

This rearrangement joins TRBV29-1 to TRBJ2-2; tentatively, D is TRBD1 (5 bases). The CDR3 spans 16 residues. Germline CDR1 SQVTM, CDR2 ANQGSEA. The ends were cut back, 4 bases at V and 0 bases at J, with 15 bases in the middle. CDR3 amino acids: CSVGQGTYSNTGELFF. The CDR3 region has the DNA TGCAGCGTTGGTCAGGGCACTTACTCGAACACCGGGGAGCTGTTTTTT.

This clone has more than one count but fewer than ten. The chain employs TRBV9 and TRBJ1-6; 9 bases align to TRBD1. Germline V gives CDR1 SGDLS, CDR2 YYNGEE. The CDR3 runs 19 residues. V lost 4 bases and J lost 0; bases outside the gene matches: 11. CDR3 DNA sequence: TGTGCCAGCAGCCCCCGCGGGGGGACAGGGAGCTCCTATAATTCACCCCTCCACTTT. Its protein is CASSPRGGTGSSYNSPLHF.

The J gene is TRBJ1-2, the V gene TRBV14; 7 bases are a match to TRBD1. Germline CDR1 is SGHDN and CDR2 is FVKESK. The CDR3 loop spans 14 amino acids. V dropped 0 bases and J dropped 6; count of bases not matched to a gene: 4. The CDR3 reads CASSQEYRGHGYTF. As DNA, the CDR3 is TGTGCCAGCAGCCAAGAGTACAGGGGACATGGCTACACCTTC.

The sample holds a few counts of this clone. The CDR3 DNA follows: TGTGCCAGCAGCCAGAGGGACAGTGGAAAAAACATTCAGTACTTC. The encoded protein is CASSQRDSGKNIQYF. The chain joins TRBV5-6 to TRBJ2-4; 7 bases align to TRBD1. The trim removed 4 bases at V and 4 bases at J, leaving 8 bases unmatched. The CDR3 runs to 15 residues. The germline CDR1 and CDR2 sequences are SGHDT and YYEEEE.

The genes are TRBV5-4 and TRBJ2-3, with D possibly matching TRBD2 (6 bases). Trimming took off 0 bases at V and 0 bases at J, with 11 bases between the two ends. Germline V gives CDR1 SGHNT, CDR2 YYREEE (reference sequence). CDR3 length equals 16 residues. CDR3 DNA: TGTGCCAGCAGCTTGGCGGGGGACCCTAGCACAGATACGCAGTATTTT. Translated, it gives CASSLAGDPSTDTQYF.

Only a few counts were recorded for this clone. The chain couples TRBV7-2 to TRBJ2-5; D is perhaps TRBD2 (6 bases). Germline loops: CDR1 SGHTA, CDR2 FQGNSA. V shed 3 bases and J shed 10 bases, with 12 bases lying between them. The CDR3 has 12 amino acids. The CDR3, as DNA: TGTGCCAGCAGCTTCCGGGAGTCGATCCAGTACTTC. It codes for CASSFRESIQYF. Based on the CDR3 plus reference TRBV7-2 and TRBJ2-5, the full variable domain is GAGVSQSPSNKVTEKGKDVELRCDPISGHTALYWYRQSLGQGLEFLIYFQGNSAPDKSGLPSDRFSAERTGGSVSTLTIQRTQQEDSAVYLCASSFRESIQYFGPGTRLLVL.